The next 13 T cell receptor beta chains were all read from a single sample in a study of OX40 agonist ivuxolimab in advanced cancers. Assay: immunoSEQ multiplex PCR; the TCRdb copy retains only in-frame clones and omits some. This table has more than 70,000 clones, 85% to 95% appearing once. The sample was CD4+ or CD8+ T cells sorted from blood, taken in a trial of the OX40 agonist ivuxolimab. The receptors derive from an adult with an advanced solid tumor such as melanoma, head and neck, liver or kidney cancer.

CDR3: CASSPGLADYNEQFF. The CDR3 DNA reads as TGTGCCAGCAGCCCGGGACTAGCGGACTACAATGAGCAGTTCTTC. This chain connects TRBV7-9 to TRBJ2-1, with 11 bases that match TRBD2. Germline CDR1 and CDR2: SEHNR and FQNEAQ (reference sequence). This CDR3 region has 15 residues. V shed 5 bases and J 3 bases; nucleotides not matched to a gene: 3.

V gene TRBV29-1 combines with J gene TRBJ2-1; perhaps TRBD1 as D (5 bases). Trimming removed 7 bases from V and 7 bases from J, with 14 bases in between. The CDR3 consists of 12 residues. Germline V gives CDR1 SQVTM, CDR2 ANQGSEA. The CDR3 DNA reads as TGCAGCGGGGGCCTCGACCATAATGAGCAGTTCTTC. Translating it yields CSGGLDHNEQFF.

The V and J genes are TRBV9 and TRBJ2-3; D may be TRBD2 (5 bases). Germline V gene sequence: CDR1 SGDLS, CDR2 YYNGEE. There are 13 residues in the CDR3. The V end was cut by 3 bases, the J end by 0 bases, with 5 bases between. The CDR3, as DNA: TGTGCCAGCAGCGCGGGGAGCACAGATACGCAGTATTTT. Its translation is CASSAGSTDTQYF.

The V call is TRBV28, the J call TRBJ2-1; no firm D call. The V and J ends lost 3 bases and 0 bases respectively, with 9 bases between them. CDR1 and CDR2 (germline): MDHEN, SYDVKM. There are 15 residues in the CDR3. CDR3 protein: CASSFPPSSYNEQFF. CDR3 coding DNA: TGTGCCAGCAGTTTTCCTCCGAGCTCCTACAATGAGCAGTTCTTC.

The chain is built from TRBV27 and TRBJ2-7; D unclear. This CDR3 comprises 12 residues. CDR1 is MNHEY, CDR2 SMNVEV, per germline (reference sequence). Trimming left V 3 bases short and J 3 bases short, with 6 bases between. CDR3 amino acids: CASSFLGYEQYF. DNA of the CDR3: TGTGCCAGCAGTTTCCTGGGCTACGAGCAGTACTTC.

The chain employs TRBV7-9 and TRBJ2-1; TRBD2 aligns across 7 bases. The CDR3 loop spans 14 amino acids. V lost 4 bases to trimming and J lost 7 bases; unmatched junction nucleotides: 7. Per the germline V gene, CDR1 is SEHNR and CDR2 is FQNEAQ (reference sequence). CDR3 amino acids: CASSWGDYENEQFF. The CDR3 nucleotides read TGTGCCAGCAGCTGGGGGGACTACGAGAATGAGCAGTTCTTC.

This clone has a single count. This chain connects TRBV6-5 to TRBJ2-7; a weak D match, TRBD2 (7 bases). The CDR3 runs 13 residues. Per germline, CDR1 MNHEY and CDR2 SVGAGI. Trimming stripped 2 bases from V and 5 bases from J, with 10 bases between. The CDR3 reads CASSYEGGDEQYF. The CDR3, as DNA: TGTGCCAGCAGTTACGAGGGGGGGGACGAGCAGTACTTC.

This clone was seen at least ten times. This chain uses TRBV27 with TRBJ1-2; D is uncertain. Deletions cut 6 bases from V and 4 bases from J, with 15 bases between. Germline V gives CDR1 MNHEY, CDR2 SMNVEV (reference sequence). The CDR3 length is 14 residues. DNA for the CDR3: TGTGCCAGCAGCGCGGACGCCTCCTCCTATGGCTACACCTTC. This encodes CASSADASSYGYTF.

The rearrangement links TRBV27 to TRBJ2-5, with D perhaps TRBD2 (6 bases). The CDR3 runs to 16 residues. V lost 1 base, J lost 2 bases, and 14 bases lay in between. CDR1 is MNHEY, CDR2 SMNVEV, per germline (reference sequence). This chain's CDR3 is CASSLFGPSDQETQYF. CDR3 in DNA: TGTGCCAGCAGTTTATTCGGCCCTAGCGATCAAGAGACCCAGTACTTC.

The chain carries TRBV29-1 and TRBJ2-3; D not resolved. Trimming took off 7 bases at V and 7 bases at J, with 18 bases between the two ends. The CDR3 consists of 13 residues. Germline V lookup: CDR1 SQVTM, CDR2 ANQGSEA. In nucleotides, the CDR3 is TGCAGCGCGTGGATTGGTGTAAGGAATACGCAGTATTTT. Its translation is CSAWIGVRNTQYF.

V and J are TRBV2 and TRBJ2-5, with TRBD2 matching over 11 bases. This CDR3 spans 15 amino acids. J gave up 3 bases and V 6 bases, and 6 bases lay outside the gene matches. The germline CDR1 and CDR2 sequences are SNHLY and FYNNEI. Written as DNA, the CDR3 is TGTGCCAGCAGCGGACTAGCGGGCCGTAAAGAGACCCAGTACTTC. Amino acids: CASSGLAGRKETQYF.

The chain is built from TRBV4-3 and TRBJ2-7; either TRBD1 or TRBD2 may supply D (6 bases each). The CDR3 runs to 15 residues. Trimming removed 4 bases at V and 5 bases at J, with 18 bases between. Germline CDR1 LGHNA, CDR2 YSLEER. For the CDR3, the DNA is TGCGCCAGCAGCCCGGGAGACAGGCCCGCGGACGAGCAGTACTTC. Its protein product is CASSPGDRPADEQYF.

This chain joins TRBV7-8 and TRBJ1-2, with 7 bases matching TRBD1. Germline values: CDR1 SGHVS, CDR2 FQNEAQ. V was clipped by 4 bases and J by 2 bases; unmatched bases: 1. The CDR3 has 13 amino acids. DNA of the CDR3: TGTGCCAGCAGCTCGACAGGGAACTATGGCTACACCTTC. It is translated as CASSSTGNYGYTF.